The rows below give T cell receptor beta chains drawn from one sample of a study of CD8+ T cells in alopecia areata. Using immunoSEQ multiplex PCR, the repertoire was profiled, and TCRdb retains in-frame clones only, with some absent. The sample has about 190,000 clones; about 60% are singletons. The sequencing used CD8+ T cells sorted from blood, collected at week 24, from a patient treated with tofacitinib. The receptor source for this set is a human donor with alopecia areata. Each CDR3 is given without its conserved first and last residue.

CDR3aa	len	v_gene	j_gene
ASSQVKAREQY	11	TRBV4-1	TRBJ2-7
ASRGGSSNTEAF	12	TRBV7-9	TRBJ1-1
ASSTGTGTTGELF	13	TRBV5-6	TRBJ2-2
ASSLATANYGYT	12	TRBV5-6	TRBJ1-2
SVRTGSRTEAF	11	TRBV29-1	TRBJ1-1
ASNAGTASTDTQY	13	TRBV2	TRBJ2-3
ASSERGNPDTQY	12	TRBV2	TRBJ2-3
ASSSGTSGGTDTQY	14	TRBV13	TRBJ2-3
ASSRSGGARDTQY	13	TRBV7-2	TRBJ2-3
ASSTLGGGQTYGYT	14	TRBV13	TRBJ1-2
SVEGSGAGYT	10	TRBV29-1	TRBJ1-2
ASSLGGPANTEAF	13	TRBV11-2	TRBJ1-1
ASGPLAGQTNTGELF	15	TRBV7-9	TRBJ2-2
ASISGGTYEQY	11	TRBV2	TRBJ2-7
ASSLVGLRTDTQY	13	TRBV7-8	TRBJ2-3
AWSRNTQY	8	TRBV30	TRBJ2-3
ASSPRAWDEQY	11	TRBV5-1	TRBJ2-7
ATSRVPGPNYEQY	13	TRBV15	TRBJ2-7
ASSTDRAYNEQF	12	TRBV13	TRBJ2-1
AISLTGARTDTQY	13	TRBV10-3	TRBJ2-3
ASSQELPYEQY	11	TRBV4-1	TRBJ2-7
AWTMGQGYGYT	11	TRBV30	TRBJ1-2
ASSVDRASNYGYT	13	TRBV5-1	TRBJ1-2
ASSLELAGEDTQY	13	TRBV5-1	TRBJ2-3
ASSEGGPTDTQY	12	TRBV10-2	TRBJ2-3
ASSFATDTQY	10	TRBV4-1	TRBJ2-3
ASSKGRRRVHGGELF	15	TRBV21-1	TRBJ2-2
ASSVGSDYGYT	11	TRBV9	TRBJ1-2
ASSQARGGNTDTQY	14	TRBV2	TRBJ2-3
ASGLVAEYGYT	11	TRBV12-5	TRBJ1-2
ASSQEPGDSTDTQY	14	TRBV4-1	TRBJ2-3
AWAGTGESPLH	11	TRBV30	TRBJ1-6
ASSLSGQGENTEAF	14	TRBV5-1	TRBJ1-1
ASSYSGGTYEQY	12	TRBV6-6	TRBJ2-7
ASSQIALFEGYSPLH	15	TRBV23-1	TRBJ1-6
ASSKGADTQY	10	TRBV27	TRBJ2-3
AWSVPAPGQGEKLF	14	TRBV30	TRBJ1-4
ASGLGSQETQY	11	TRBV12-5	TRBJ2-5
ASSPGGAGNEQF	12	TRBV5-1	TRBJ2-1
ASSQDLGALQY	11	TRBV4-1	TRBJ2-7
ASSVFTDYGYT	11	TRBV25-1	TRBJ1-2
ASSLTTGAAQH	11	TRBV7-3	TRBJ1-5
ASSGPGASYEQY	12	TRBV4-1	TRBJ2-7
AWSVGSYNEQF	11	TRBV30	TRBJ2-1
ASSDGTFYEQY	11	TRBV5-6	TRBJ2-7
ASSSDSSTNEKLF	13	TRBV7-2	TRBJ1-4
ASSLREGYQETQY	13	TRBV7-8	TRBJ2-5
ASSDGQNNQPQH	12	TRBV2	TRBJ1-5
ATWDRGLETQY	11	TRBV27	TRBJ2-5
ASSGPGQKDYEQY	13	TRBV14	TRBJ2-7
ATSRDRGPTSYEQY	14	TRBV15	TRBJ2-7
ASSLGTGTYEQY	12	TRBV5-6	TRBJ2-7
ASSLGNTIY	9	TRBV9	TRBJ1-3
ASSYWWGQETQY	12	TRBV6-5	TRBJ2-5
ASSLGGAGETQY	12	TRBV7-9	TRBJ2-5
ASSFGQSPGEQY	12	TRBV27	TRBJ2-7
ASSQDSGRMNTEAF	14	TRBV4-2	TRBJ1-1
ASSYSRNQPQH	11	TRBV6-5	TRBJ1-5
ASSSGQGLSTEAF	13	TRBV5-1	TRBJ1-1
SVDYANTEAF	10	TRBV29-1	TRBJ1-1